The clone carrying this T cell receptor (beta chain) appeared a few times. In the original workflow: The assay estimated nucleated cells by amplifying reference gene primers. Sequencing was performed with immunoSEQ multiplex PCR; in TCRdb, only in-frame clones are kept and a portion is missing. That table supplies the V and J calls and clone size; D and trimming were determined from the DNA. Of around 200,000 clones in the sample, 80% to 90% were seen once. The record originates from a study of blood T cell repertoires in COVID-19. Study-wide background: Acute and convalescent COVID-19 samples came from the United States, Italy and Spain. PBMCs, B-cell-depleted T cells, or T cells were the source of the cDNA or gDNA that made up the material.

During active infection, Seattle patients enrolled and were then monitored through disease. The CDR3 loop spans 15 amino acids. The V segment lost 6 bases and the J segment 0 bases; nucleotides outside the gene matches: 3. The V gene's germline CDR1 is ENHRY and CDR2 SYGVKD. Input material: peripheral blood. The receptor comes from a woman aged 60-70 years with COVID-19, enrolled during active disease. This chain connects TRBV10-3 to TRBJ2-7; 12 bases align to TRBD2. The DNA for the CDR3 is TGTGCCATCAGAAAACTAGCGGGAGGCTCCTACGAGCAGTACTTC. As protein: CAIRKLAGGSYEQYF.